The source of this TCR beta chain is a study of T cell responses to AZD1222 COVID-19 vaccine. V gave up 1 base and J gave up 4 bases, with 13 bases separating them. The CDR3 runs 15 residues. The germline gives CDR1 SGHVS, CDR2 FQNEAQ. Here immunoSEQ multiplex PCR was the method, and the copy in TCRdb shows in-frame clones only, minus some. Counted here are 66,000 or so clones, roughly 87% occurring once; the ten biggest clones make up 17%. The sequence derives from an adult in good health. This sequence joins TRBV7-8 and TRBJ1-1, with D perhaps matching TRBD1 (6 bases). Sequenced material: peripheral blood, taken on day 0 of AZD1222 vaccination. CDR3 amino acids: CASSLEGGGGTEAFF. CDR3 sequence (DNA): TGTGCCAGCAGCTTAGAAGGGGGAGGGGGCACTGAAGCTTTCTTT.